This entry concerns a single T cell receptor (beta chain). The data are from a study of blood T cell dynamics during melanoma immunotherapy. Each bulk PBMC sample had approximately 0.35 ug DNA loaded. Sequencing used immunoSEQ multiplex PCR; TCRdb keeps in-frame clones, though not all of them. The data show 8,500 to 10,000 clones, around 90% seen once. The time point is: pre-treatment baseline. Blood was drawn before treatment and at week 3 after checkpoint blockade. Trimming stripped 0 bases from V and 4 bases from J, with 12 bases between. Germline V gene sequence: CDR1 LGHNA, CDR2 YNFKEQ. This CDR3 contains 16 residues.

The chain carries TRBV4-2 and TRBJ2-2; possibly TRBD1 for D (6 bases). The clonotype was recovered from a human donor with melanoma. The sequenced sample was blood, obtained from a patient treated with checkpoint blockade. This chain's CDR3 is CASSQDGGHRTGELFF. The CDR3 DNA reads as TGTGCCAGCAGCCAAGATGGGGGACACCGCACCGGGGAGCTGTTTTTT.